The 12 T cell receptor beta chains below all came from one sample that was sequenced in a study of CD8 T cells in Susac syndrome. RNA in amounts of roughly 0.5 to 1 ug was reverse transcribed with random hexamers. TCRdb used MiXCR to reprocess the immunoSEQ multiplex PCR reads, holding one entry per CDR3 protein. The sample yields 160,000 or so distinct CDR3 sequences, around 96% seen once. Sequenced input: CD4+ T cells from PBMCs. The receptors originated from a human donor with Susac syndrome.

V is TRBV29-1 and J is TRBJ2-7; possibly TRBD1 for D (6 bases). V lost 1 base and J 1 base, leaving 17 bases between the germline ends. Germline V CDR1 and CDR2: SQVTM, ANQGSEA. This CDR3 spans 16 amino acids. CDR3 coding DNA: TGCAGCGTTGAAGGGGGCAGGGGTGTCCGTTCCTACGAGCAGTACTTC. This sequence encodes CSVEGGRGVRSYEQYF.

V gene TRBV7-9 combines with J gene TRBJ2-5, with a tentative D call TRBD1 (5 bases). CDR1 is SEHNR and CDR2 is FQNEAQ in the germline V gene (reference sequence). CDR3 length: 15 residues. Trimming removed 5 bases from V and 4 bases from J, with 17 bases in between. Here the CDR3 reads CASSPGQALGETQYF. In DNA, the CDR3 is TGTGCCAGCAGCCCCGGACAAGCCCTGGGAGAGACCCAGTACTTC. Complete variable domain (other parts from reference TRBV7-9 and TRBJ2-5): DTGVSQNPRHKITKRGQNVTFRCDPISEHNRLYWYRQTLGQGPEFLTYFQNEAQLEKSRLLSDRFSAERPKGSFSTLEIQRTEQGDSAMYLCASSPGQALGETQYFGPGTRLLVL.

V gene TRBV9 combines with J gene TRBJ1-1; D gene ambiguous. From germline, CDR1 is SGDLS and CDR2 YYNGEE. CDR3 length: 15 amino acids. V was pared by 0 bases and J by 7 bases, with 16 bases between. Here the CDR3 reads CASSVGDGITSEAFF. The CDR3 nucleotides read TGTGCCAGCAGCGTAGGAGATGGGATAACGAGTGAAGCTTTCTTT.

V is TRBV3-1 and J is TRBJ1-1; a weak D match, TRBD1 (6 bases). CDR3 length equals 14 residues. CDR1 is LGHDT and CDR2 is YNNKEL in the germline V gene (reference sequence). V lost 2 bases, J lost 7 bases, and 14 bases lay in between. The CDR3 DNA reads TGTGCCAGCAGCCAATACCCTCTCAGGGGTGAAGCTTTCTTT. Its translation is CASSQYPLRGEAFF. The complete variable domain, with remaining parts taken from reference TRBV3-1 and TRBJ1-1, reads DTAVSQTPKYLVTQMGNDKSIKCEQNLGHDTMYWYKQDSKKFLKIMFSYNNKELIINETVPNRFSPKSPDKAHLNLHINSLELGDSAVYFCASSQYPLRGEAFFGQGTRLTVV.

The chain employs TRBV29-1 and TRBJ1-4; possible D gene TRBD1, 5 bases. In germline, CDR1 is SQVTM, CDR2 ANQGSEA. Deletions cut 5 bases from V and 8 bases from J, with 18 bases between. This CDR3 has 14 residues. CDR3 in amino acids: CSVSRDGGGEKLFF. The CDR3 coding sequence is TGCAGCGTTTCCAGGGACGGAGGAGGCGAAAAACTGTTTTTT.

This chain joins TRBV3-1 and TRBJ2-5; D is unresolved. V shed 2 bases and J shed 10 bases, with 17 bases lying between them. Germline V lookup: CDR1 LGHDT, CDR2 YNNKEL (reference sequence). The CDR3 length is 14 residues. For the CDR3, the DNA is TGTGCCAGCAGCCAAATTCCCTCCTCTGAAGACCAGTACTTC. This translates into CASSQIPSSEDQYF.

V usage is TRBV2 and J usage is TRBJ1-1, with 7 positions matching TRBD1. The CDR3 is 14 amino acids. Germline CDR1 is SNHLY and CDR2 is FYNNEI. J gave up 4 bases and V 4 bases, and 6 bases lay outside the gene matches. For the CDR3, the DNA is TGTGCCAGCAGTGTTGGCAGGGGGAGCACTGAAGCTTTCTTT. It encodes CASSVGRGSTEAFF.

The CDR3 bases are TGCGCCAGCAGCTTGTTGGTAGGACAGGAAGCTTTCTTT. It yields the protein CASSLLVGQEAFF. The chain has TRBV5-1 and TRBJ1-1, with a weak D call TRBD1 (6 bases). With 1 base removed from V and 8 bases from J, the gap between germline ends came to 12 bases. This CDR3 is 13 amino acids long. Germline values: CDR1 SGHRS, CDR2 YFSETQ. The full variable domain, completed using reference TRBV5-1 and TRBJ1-1, is KAGVTQTPRYLIKTRGQQVTLSCSPISGHRSVSWYQQTPGQGLQFLFEYFSETQRNKGNFPGRFSGRQFSNSRSEMNVSTLELGDSALYLCASSLLVGQEAFFGQGTRLTVV.

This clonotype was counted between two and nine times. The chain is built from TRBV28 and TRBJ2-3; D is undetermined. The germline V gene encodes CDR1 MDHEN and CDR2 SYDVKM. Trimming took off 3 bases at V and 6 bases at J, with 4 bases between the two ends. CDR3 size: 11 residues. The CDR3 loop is CASSLLDTQYF. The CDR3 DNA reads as TGTGCCAGCAGTTTGTTGGATACGCAGTATTTT. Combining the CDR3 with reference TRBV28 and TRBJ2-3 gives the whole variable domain DVKVTQSSRYLVKRTGEKVFLECVQDMDHENMFWYRQDPGLGLRLIYFSYDVKMKEKGDIPEGYSVSREKKERFSLILESASTNQTSMYLCASSLLDTQYFGPGTRLTVL.

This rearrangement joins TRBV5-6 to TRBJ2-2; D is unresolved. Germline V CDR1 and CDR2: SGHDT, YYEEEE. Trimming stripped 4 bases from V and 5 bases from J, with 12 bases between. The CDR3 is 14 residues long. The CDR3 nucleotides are TGTGCCAGCAGCGCGACGGGCCGGACCGGGGAGCTGTTTTTT. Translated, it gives CASSATGRTGELFF.

The CDR3 loop is CSASQQGLDQYF. Written as DNA, the CDR3 is TGCAGTGCTAGCCAACAGGGATTGGACCAGTACTTC. The chain has TRBV20-1 and TRBJ2-5; D is perhaps TRBD1 (6 bases). From germline, CDR1 is DFQATT and CDR2 SNEGSKA (reference sequence). This CDR3 contains 12 residues. Trimming pared 3 bases from V and 10 bases from J, leaving 15 bases between.

DNA for the CDR3: TGCAGCGTTGTGAAGGTGACGAACACTGAAGCTTTCTTT. This sequence encodes CSVVKVTNTEAFF. J is TRBJ1-1 and V is TRBV29-1, with unresolved D. This CDR3 has 13 residues. Germline values: CDR1 SQVTM, CDR2 ANQGSEA. Trimming removed 4 bases at V and 1 base at J, with 10 bases between.